Given below is one TCR beta chain in context. Its target is unknown. Primers: 60 Vbeta forward and 13 Jbeta reverse. Sequenced by immunoSEQ multiplex PCR; TCRdb stores in-frame clones only, minus some. The sample's table shows 150,000 to 200,000 clones. J gave up 4 bases and V 2 bases, and 3 bases lay outside the gene matches. The CDR3 totals 15 residues. Germline V gives CDR1 SGHDT, CDR2 YYEEEE. The data stem from a study of cytomegalovirus exposure and HLA in healthy donors. General study findings and limits: Another analysis was done later, and it associated 16,951 TCR beta sequences with HLA alleles at 0.05 false discovery rate. Data from an earlier analysis indicated that most TCR beta V segments were productive either about 90% or about 30% of the time. Listed as cytomegalovirus-associated were 150 to 200 TCR beta chains.

The V call is TRBV5-6, the J call TRBJ2-1; 10 positions agree with TRBD2. Sequencing was performed on PBMCs. This receptor was identified in a woman in her sixties or seventies in good health and CMV-seronegative. The CDR3 is CASSFGTSEYNEQFF. In DNA form, the CDR3 reads TGTGCCAGCAGCTTTGGGACTAGCGAGTACAATGAGCAGTTCTTC.